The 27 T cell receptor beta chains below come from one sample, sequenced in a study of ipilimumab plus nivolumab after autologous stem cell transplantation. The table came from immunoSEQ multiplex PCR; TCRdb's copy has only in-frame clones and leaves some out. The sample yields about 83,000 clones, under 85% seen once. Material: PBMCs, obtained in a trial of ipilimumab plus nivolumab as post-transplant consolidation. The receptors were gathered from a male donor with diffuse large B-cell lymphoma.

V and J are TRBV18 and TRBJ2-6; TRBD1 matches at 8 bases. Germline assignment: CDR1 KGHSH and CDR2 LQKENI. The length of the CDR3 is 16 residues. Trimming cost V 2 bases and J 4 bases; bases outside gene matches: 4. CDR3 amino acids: CASSPGTGAGANVLTF. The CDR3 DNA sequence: TGTGCCAGCTCACCAGGGACAGGAGCCGGGGCCAACGTCCTGACTTTC.

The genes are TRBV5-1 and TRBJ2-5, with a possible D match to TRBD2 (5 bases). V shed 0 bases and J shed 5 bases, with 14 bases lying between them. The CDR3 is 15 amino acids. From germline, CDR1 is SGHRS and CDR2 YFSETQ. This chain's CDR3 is CASSLVSSRGETQYF. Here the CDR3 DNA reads TGCGCCAGCAGCTTGGTTTCTTCCCGAGGGGAGACCCAGTACTTC.

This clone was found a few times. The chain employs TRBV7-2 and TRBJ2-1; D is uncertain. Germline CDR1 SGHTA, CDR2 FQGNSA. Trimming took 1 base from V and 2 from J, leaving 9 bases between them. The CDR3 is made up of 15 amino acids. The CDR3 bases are TGTGCCAGCAGCTTAGAGTCCGGACCCTACAATGAGCAGTTCTTC. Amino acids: CASSLESGPYNEQFF.

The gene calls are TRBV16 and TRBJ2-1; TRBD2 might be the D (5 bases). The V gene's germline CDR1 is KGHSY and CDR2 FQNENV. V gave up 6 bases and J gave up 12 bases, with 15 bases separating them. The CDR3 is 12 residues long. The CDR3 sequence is CASRPSDAGQFF. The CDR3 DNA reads TGTGCCAGCAGACCCTCGGACGCGGGGCAGTTCTTC. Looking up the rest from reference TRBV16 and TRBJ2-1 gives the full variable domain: GEEVAQTPKHLVRGEGQKAKLYCAPIKGHSYVFWYQQVLKNEFKFLISFQNENVFDETGMPKERFSAKCLPNSPCSLEIQATKLEDSAVYFCASRPSDAGQFFGPGTRLTVL.

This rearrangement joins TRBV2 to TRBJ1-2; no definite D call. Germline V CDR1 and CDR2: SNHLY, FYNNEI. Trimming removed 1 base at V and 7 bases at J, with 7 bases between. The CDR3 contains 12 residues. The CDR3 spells CASSEDGIGYTF. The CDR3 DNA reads TGTGCCAGCAGTGAAGACGGTATTGGCTACACCTTC.

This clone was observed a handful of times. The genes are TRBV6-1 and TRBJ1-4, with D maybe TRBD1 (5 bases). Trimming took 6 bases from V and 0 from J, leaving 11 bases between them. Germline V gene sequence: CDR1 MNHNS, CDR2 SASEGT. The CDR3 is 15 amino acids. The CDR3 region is CASRGHSATNEKLFF. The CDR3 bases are TGTGCCAGCAGGGGGCATAGTGCAACTAATGAAAAACTGTTTTTT.

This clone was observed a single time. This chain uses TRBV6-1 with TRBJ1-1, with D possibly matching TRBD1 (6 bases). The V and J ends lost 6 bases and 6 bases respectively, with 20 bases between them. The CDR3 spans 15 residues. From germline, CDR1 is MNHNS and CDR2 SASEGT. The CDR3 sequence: CASRKGVDRRAEAFF. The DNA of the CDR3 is TGTGCCAGCAGGAAGGGGGTAGACAGGAGGGCTGAAGCTTTCTTT.

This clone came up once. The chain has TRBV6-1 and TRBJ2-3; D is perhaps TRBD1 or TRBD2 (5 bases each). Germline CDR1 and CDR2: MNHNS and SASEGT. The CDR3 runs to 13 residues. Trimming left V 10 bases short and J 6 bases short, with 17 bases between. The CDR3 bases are TGTGCCACGGGGCCTCTGGGGTTGGATACGCAGTATTTT. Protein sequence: CATGPLGLDTQYF.

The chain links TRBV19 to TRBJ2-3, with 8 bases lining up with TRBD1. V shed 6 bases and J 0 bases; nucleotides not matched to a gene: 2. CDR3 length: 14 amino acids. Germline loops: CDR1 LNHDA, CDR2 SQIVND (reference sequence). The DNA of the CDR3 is TGTGCCAGTAGCCAGGGGGCTAGCACAGATACGCAGTATTTT. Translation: CASSQGASTDTQYF. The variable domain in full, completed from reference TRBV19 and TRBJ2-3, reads DGGITQSPKYLFRKEGQNVTLSCEQNLNHDAMYWYRQDPGQGLRLIYYSQIVNDFQKGDIAEGYSVSREKKESFPLTVTSAQKNPTAFYLCASSQGASTDTQYFGPGTRLTVL.

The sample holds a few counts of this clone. The CDR3 loop reads CASSFGSGDTYNEQFF. The CDR3 region has the DNA TGCGCCAGCAGCTTCGGTAGCGGGGACACCTACAATGAGCAGTTCTTC. The V gene is TRBV5-1, the J gene TRBJ2-1; 8 bases agree with TRBD2. Germline trimming cut 2 bases from V and 2 bases from J; bases unmatched to any gene: 6. This CDR3 spans 16 amino acids. Germline loops: CDR1 SGHRS, CDR2 YFSETQ.

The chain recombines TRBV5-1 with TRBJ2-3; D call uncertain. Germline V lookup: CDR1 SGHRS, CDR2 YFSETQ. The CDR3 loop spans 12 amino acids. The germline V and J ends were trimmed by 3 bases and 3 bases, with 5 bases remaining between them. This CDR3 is CASSSRTDTQYF. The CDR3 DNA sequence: TGCGCCAGCAGCTCCCGGACAGATACGCAGTATTTT. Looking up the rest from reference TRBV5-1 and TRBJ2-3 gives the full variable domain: KAGVTQTPRYLIKTRGQQVTLSCSPISGHRSVSWYQQTPGQGLQFLFEYFSETQRNKGNFPGRFSGRQFSNSRSEMNVSTLELGDSALYLCASSSRTDTQYFGPGTRLTVL.

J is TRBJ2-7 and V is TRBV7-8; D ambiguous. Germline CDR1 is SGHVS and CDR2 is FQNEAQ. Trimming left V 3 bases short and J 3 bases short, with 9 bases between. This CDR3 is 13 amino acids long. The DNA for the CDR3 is TGTGCCAGCAGCTTGGTGGACGTCTACGAGCAGTACTTC. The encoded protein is CASSLVDVYEQYF.

As DNA, the CDR3 is TGTGCCACCGGGACAGGGGTCTATGGAAACACCATATATTTT. Translated: CATGTGVYGNTIYF. This chain connects TRBV10-3 to TRBJ1-3, with TRBD1 matching over 10 bases. There are 14 residues in the CDR3. J gave up 3 bases and V 10 bases, and 6 bases lay outside the gene matches. Germline CDR1 is ENHRY and CDR2 is SYGVKD.

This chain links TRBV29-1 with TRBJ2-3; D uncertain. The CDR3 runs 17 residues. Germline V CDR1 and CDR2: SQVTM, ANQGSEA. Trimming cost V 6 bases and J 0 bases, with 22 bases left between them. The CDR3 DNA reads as TGCAGCGTGAGGCTGCCTACGAAACGGTTTAGCACAGATACGCAGTATTTT. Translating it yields CSVRLPTKRFSTDTQYF.

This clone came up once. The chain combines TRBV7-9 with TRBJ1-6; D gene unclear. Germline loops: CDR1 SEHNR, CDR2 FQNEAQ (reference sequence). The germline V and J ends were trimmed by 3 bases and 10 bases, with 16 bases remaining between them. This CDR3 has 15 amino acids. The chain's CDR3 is CASSFLTEPRSPLHF. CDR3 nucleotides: TGTGCCAGCAGCTTCCTGACGGAGCCGAGATCACCCCTCCACTTT.

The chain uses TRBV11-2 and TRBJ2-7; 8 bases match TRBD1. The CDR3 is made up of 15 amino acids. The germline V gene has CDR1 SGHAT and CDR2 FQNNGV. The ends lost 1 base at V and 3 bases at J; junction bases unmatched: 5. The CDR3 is CASSLVIQGVYEQYF. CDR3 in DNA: TGTGCCAGCAGCTTAGTAATACAGGGGGTCTACGAGCAGTACTTC. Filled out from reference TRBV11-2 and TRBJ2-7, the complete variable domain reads EAGVAQSPRYKIIEKRQSVAFWCNPISGHATLYWYQQILGQGPKLLIQFQNNGVVDDSQLPKDRFSAERLKGVDSTLKIQPAKLEDSAVYLCASSLVIQGVYEQYFGPGTRLTVT.

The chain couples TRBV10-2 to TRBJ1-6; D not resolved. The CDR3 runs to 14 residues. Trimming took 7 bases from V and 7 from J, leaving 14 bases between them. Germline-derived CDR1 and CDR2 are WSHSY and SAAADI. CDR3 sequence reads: CASMETGGNSPLHF. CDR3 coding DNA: TGCGCCAGCATGGAGACGGGTGGGAATTCACCCCTCCACTTT.

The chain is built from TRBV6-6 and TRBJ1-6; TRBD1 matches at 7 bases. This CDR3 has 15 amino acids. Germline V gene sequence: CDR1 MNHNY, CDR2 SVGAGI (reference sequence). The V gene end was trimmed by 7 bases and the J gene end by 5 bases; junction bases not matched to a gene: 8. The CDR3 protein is CASTTQQGNNSPLHF. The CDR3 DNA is TGTGCCAGCACCACTCAACAGGGGAATAATTCACCCCTCCACTTT.

CDR3 in DNA: TGTGCCAGTAGCCGGCGGGGGACTAGCGGGGGGACTAGCACAGATACGCAGTATTTT. Protein product: CASSRRGTSGGTSTDTQYF. The J gene is TRBJ2-3, the V gene TRBV19; TRBD2 matches 15 bases. Germline V lookup: CDR1 LNHDA, CDR2 SQIVND (reference sequence). Trimming at V came to 6 bases and at J to 0 bases, leaving 10 bases not matched to a gene. The CDR3 runs to 19 residues.

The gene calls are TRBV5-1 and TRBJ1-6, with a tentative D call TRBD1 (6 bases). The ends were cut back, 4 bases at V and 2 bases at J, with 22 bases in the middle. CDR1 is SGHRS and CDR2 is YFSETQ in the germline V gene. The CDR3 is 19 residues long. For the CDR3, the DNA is TGCGCCAGCAGCCCTAGTATTATGGGGGGCTCGACCTATAATTCACCCCTCCACTTT. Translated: CASSPSIMGGSTYNSPLHF.

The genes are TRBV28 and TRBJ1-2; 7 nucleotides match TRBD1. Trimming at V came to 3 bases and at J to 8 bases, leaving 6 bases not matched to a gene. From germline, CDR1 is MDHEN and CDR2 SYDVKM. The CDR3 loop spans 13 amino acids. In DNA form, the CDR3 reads TGTGCCAGCAGTTTTGACAGGGTCGGGGGCTACACCTTC. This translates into CASSFDRVGGYTF.

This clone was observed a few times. CDR3 bases: TGCAGCGTTGTCGACAATAAGAACACTGAAGCTTTCTTT. Its translation: CSVVDNKNTEAFF. This chain connects TRBV29-1 to TRBJ1-1; D uncertain. CDR1 and CDR2 (germline): SQVTM, ANQGSEA. This CDR3 spans 13 amino acids. Trimming took off 4 bases at V and 1 base at J, with 10 bases between the two ends.

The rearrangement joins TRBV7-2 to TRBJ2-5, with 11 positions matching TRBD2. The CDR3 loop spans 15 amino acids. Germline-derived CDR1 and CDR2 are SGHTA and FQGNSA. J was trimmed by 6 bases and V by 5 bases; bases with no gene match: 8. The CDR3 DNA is TGTGCCAGCAGCCGAATAGCGGGGGGGCAGAAGACCCAGTACTTC. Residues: CASSRIAGGQKTQYF.

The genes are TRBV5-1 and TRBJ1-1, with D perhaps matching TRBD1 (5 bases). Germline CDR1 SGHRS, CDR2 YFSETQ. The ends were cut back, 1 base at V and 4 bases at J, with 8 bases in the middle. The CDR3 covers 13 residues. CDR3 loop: CASSLRGPTEAFF. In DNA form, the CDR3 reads TGCGCCAGCAGCTTGCGGGGCCCCACTGAAGCTTTCTTT.

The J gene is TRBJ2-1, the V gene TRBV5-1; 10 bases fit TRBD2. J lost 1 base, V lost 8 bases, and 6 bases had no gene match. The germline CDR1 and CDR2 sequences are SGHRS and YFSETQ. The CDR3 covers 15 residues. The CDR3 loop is CASATSGVSYNEQFF. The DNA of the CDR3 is TGCGCCAGTGCTACTAGCGGGGTTTCCTACAATGAGCAGTTCTTC.

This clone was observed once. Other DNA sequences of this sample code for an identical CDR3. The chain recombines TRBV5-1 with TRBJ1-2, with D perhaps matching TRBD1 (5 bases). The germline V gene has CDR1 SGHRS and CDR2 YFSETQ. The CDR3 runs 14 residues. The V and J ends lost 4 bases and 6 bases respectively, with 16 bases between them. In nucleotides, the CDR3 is TGCGCCAGCAGCGGAAATCAGGGAAGAGATGGCTACACCTTC. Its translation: CASSGNQGRDGYTF.

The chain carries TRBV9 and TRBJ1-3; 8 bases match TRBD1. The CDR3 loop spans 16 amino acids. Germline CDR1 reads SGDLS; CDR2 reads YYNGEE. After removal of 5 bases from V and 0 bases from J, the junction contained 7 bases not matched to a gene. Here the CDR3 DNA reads TGTGCCAGCAGTACGGACAGGGCCATCTCTGGAAACACCATATATTTT. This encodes CASSTDRAISGNTIYF. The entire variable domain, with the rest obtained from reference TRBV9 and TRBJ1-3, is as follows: DSGVTQTPKHLITATGQRVTLRCSPRSGDLSVYWYQQSLDQGLQFLIQYYNGEERAKGNILERFSAQQFPDLHSELNLSSLELGDSALYFCASSTDRAISGNTIYFGEGSWLTVV.